This entry lists 30 T cell receptor beta chains sequenced from one sample in a study of fetal regulatory T cell absence and autoimmunity. Clones were sequenced by immunoSEQ multiplex PCR, and TCRdb holds only the in-frame ones, with some missing. The sample consists of 95,000 to 100,000 clones, about two thirds of them appearing once. The sample taken for sequencing was pancreas tissue. The receptors originated from a male donor with IPEX syndrome.

The chain joins TRBV11-2 to TRBJ2-2, with 7 positions matching TRBD2. Germline V lookup: CDR1 SGHAT, CDR2 FQNNGV. V shed 6 bases, J shed 3 bases, and the junction held 13 bases outside the gene matches. The CDR3 spans 17 residues. CDR3: CASRWDYRTHDTGELFF. CDR3 nucleotides: TGTGCCAGCAGATGGGACTACCGCACCCATGACACCGGGGAGCTGTTTTTT.

V and J are TRBV5-6 and TRBJ1-4; D gene ambiguous. CDR1 is SGHDT, CDR2 YYEEEE, per germline. The V end lost 0 bases, the J end lost 0 bases, and 3 bases lay between the germline ends. This CDR3 is built from 14 residues. As DNA, the CDR3 is TGTGCCAGCAGCTTGGGCACAACTAATGAAAAACTGTTTTTT. Amino acid sequence: CASSLGTTNEKLFF.

J is TRBJ2-7 and V is TRBV6-5; D is perhaps TRBD2 (6 bases). This CDR3 contains 14 residues. The V gene's germline CDR1 is MNHEY and CDR2 SVGAGI. Trimming removed 4 bases from V and 2 bases from J, with 12 bases in between. The CDR3 DNA reads as TGTGCCAGCAGTTGGGCGGGGAAAGCCTACGAGCAGTACTTC. Encoded protein: CASSWAGKAYEQYF.

V and J are TRBV5-1 and TRBJ2-2, with 8 positions matching TRBD2. With 6 bases clipped from V and 0 bases from J, the junction kept 7 bases outside the gene matches. Per germline, CDR1 SGHRS and CDR2 YFSETQ. This CDR3 comprises 16 residues. CDR3: CASNALGGANTGELFF. The CDR3 bases are TGCGCCAGCAACGCGCTCGGGGGGGCGAACACCGGGGAGCTGTTTTTT.

This clone turned up a few times. The chain links TRBV15 to TRBJ2-7; TRBD2 agrees at 14 bases. V gave up 5 bases and J gave up 12 bases; unmatched junction bases: 6. Germline CDR1 reads LNHNV; CDR2 reads YYDKDF (reference sequence). The CDR3 length is 13 residues. The CDR3 region is CATSPGLAGVWYF. CDR3 nucleotide sequence: TGTGCCACCAGCCCGGGACTAGCGGGAGTGTGGTACTTC.

The chain uses TRBV11-3 and TRBJ2-7; D call uncertain. The ends were cut back, 2 bases at V and 0 bases at J, with 8 bases in the middle. The CDR3 extends over 14 amino acids. Germline-derived CDR1 and CDR2 are SGHNT and YENEEA. CDR3 in amino acids: CASSLWAYSYEQYF. CDR3 coding DNA: TGTGCCAGCAGCTTATGGGCATACTCCTACGAGCAGTACTTC.

This clone is a singleton in its sample. V is TRBV18 and J is TRBJ1-5; 8 bases are shared with TRBD1. Germline loops: CDR1 KGHSH, CDR2 LQKENI. With 1 base clipped from V and 5 bases from J, the junction kept 4 bases outside the gene matches. This CDR3 spans 15 amino acids. The CDR3 reads CASSPLGQAHQPQHF. The CDR3 nucleotides are TGTGCCAGCTCACCACTGGGACAGGCCCATCAGCCCCAGCATTTT.

The genes are TRBV15 and TRBJ1-2, with TRBD1 matching 7 bases. This CDR3 has 14 amino acids. Per the germline V gene, CDR1 is LNHNV and CDR2 is YYDKDF (reference sequence). Unmatched junction bases numbered 5, after V lost 0 bases and J lost 7 bases. The chain's CDR3 is CATSRDGQVGGYTF. The CDR3 bases are TGTGCCACCAGCAGAGATGGACAGGTGGGTGGCTACACCTTC.

The chain links TRBV27 to TRBJ2-1; TRBD1 agrees at 11 bases. The CDR3 is made up of 15 amino acids. Unmatched junction bases numbered 7, after V lost 5 bases and J lost 7 bases. The V gene's germline CDR1 is MNHEY and CDR2 SMNVEV (reference sequence). Here the CDR3 reads CASSAWDRGGNEQFF. CDR3 sequence (DNA): TGTGCCAGCAGTGCCTGGGACAGGGGGGGGAATGAGCAGTTCTTC.

This chain links TRBV5-1 with TRBJ2-5, with 12 bases lining up with TRBD2. The CDR3 sequence is 15 residues long. Unmatched junction bases numbered 7, after V lost 4 bases and J lost 6 bases. Germline V gene sequence: CDR1 SGHRS, CDR2 YFSETQ. CDR3 in amino acids: CASSTRTSGIKTQYF. The DNA for the CDR3 is TGCGCCAGCAGCACCCGGACTAGCGGGATAAAGACCCAGTACTTC.

The chain recombines TRBV25-1 with TRBJ2-7; 10 bases agree with TRBD2. This CDR3 spans 15 amino acids. J gave up 3 bases and V 3 bases, and 5 bases lay outside the gene matches. Germline V lookup: CDR1 MGHDK, CDR2 SYGVNS. The CDR3 nucleotides read TGTGCCAGCAGTGAGTGGGCTAGCGGGAGCTACGAGCAGTACTTC. Its translation: CASSEWASGSYEQYF.

The chain recombines TRBV5-4 with TRBJ2-7, with D perhaps given as TRBD1 or TRBD2 (5 bases each). This CDR3 is built from 13 residues. Germline lookup yields CDR1 SGHNT and CDR2 YYREEE (reference sequence). Trimming left V 2 bases short and J 6 bases short, with 12 bases between. The CDR3 DNA reads TGTGCCAGCAGCTTAAGAAGGGACGGCGAGCAGTACTTC. It encodes CASSLRRDGEQYF.

The chain recombines TRBV27 with TRBJ1-3, with D tentatively TRBD1 (5 bases). The CDR3 is 15 residues long. V was trimmed by 2 bases and J by 1 base, leaving 9 bases between them. Germline V lookup: CDR1 MNHEY, CDR2 SMNVEV (reference sequence). CDR3 in amino acids: CASSLTAGSGNTIYF. DNA of the CDR3: TGTGCCAGCAGTTTAACCGCAGGGTCTGGAAACACCATATATTTT.

The chain uses TRBV30 and TRBJ2-1; D is possibly TRBD2 (7 bases). There are 15 residues in the CDR3. Between the trimmed V and J ends, which lost 5 bases and 6 bases, there was a span of 20 bases. Germline CDR1 reads GTSNPN; CDR2 reads SVGIG (reference sequence). The DNA of the CDR3 is TGTGCCTGGTCCCTTCGGACTAGGGGGATCAATGAGCAGTTCTTC. It translates to CAWSLRTRGINEQFF.

V is TRBV25-1 and J is TRBJ2-1, with 10 bases matching TRBD2. V was pared by 2 bases and J by 6 bases, with 4 bases of the junction left unmatched. Per germline, CDR1 MGHDK and CDR2 SYGVNS. This CDR3 is 15 amino acids long. CDR3 DNA sequence: TGTGCCAGCAGTGAACTAGCGGGAGCTCCCAATGAGCAGTTCTTC. It translates to CASSELAGAPNEQFF.

The CDR3 DNA sequence: TGTGCCAGCAGCGCGACTAGCGGGGGGATCACAGATACGCAGTATTTT. It codes for CASSATSGGITDTQYF. The chain joins TRBV9 to TRBJ2-3, with TRBD2 identical over 13 bases. CDR1 and CDR2 from the germline V gene are SGDLS and YYNGEE. Trimming cost V 3 bases and J 2 bases; bases outside gene matches: 3. The CDR3 has 16 residues. The whole variable domain, remainder taken from reference TRBV9 and TRBJ2-3, is DSGVTQTPKHLITATGQRVTLRCSPRSGDLSVYWYQQSLDQGLQFLIQYYNGEERAKGNILERFSAQQFPDLHSELNLSSLELGDSALYFCASSATSGGITDTQYFGPGTRLTVL.

To note about this clone: Other DNA sequences in this sample translate to the same CDR3. The chain uses TRBV7-2 and TRBJ2-3; TRBD2 matches at 8 bases. Germline V lookup: CDR1 SGHTA, CDR2 FQGNSA. The CDR3 is 16 residues long. The junction had 10 bases not matched to a gene; V was cut back by 5 bases and J by 3 bases. For the CDR3, the DNA is TGTGCCAGCAGCCTCGGACTAGCCGGGGGGACAGATACGCAGTATTTT. As protein: CASSLGLAGGTDTQYF.

This clone occurred a few times. The chain has TRBV6-5 and TRBJ2-7; D unclear. The CDR3 length is 14 residues. V lost 0 bases and J 0 bases, leaving 6 bases between the germline ends. Per germline, CDR1 MNHEY and CDR2 SVGAGI. The CDR3 loop reads CASSYSPGSYEQYF. The CDR3 coding sequence is TGTGCCAGCAGTTACTCGCCAGGCTCCTACGAGCAGTACTTC.

The chain uses TRBV30 and TRBJ1-4, with 9 bases identical to TRBD1. CDR3 length equals 15 residues. Trimming at V came to 2 bases and at J to 8 bases, leaving 9 bases not matched to a gene. Germline CDR1 is GTSNPN and CDR2 is SVGIG (reference sequence). The CDR3 protein is CAWSIPQGAGEKLFF. The CDR3 DNA reads as TGTGCCTGGAGTATACCACAGGGGGCGGGGGAAAAACTGTTTTTT. The full variable domain, completed using reference TRBV30 and TRBJ1-4, is SQTIHQWPATLVQPVGSPLSLECTVEGTSNPNLYWYRQAAGRGLQLLFYSVGIGQISSEVPQNLSASRPQDRQFILSSKKLLLSDSGFYLCAWSIPQGAGEKLFFGSGTQLSVL.

The chain uses TRBV25-1 and TRBJ2-3; 10 bases match TRBD1. V lost 1 base to trimming and J lost 3 bases; unmatched junction nucleotides: 10. Germline V gene lookup returns CDR1 MGHDK and CDR2 SYGVNS. This CDR3 region has 18 residues. CDR3 sequence reads: CASSEFYRDRGSTDTQYF. CDR3 sequence (DNA): TGTGCCAGCAGTGAATTTTACCGGGACAGGGGTTCTACAGATACGCAGTATTTT. Full variable domain (outside the CDR3, taken from reference TRBV25-1 and TRBJ2-3): EADIYQTPRYLVIGTGKKITLECSQTMGHDKMYWYQQDPGMELHLIHYSYGVNSTEKGDLSSESTVSRIRTEHFPLTLESARPSHTSQYLCASSEFYRDRGSTDTQYFGPGTRLTVL.

This clone was seen many times. The chain joins TRBV6-6 to TRBJ1-2; TRBD1 is a possible D gene (5 bases). Deletions cut 2 bases from V and 14 bases from J, with 12 bases between. Germline CDR1 and CDR2: MNHNY and SVGAGI (reference sequence). The CDR3 consists of 11 residues. In DNA form, the CDR3 reads TGTGCCAGCAGTTACGGGCGGGGGTGGACCTTC. As protein: CASSYGRGWTF.

The rearrangement joins TRBV5-5 to TRBJ1-2; unclear D gene. Between the trimmed V and J ends, which lost 2 bases and 3 bases, there was a span of 2 bases. The CDR3 totals 11 residues. Germline values: CDR1 SGHKS, CDR2 YYEKEE (reference sequence). The CDR3 nucleotides are TGTGCCAGCAGCTTCCACTATGGCTACACCTTC. It specifies CASSFHYGYTF.

The V call is TRBV27, the J call TRBJ2-4, with 12 bases lining up with TRBD2. Germline-derived CDR1 and CDR2 are MNHEY and SMNVEV (reference sequence). V dropped 6 bases and J dropped 0; count of bases not matched to a gene: 6. The CDR3 is 17 amino acids. CDR3 amino acids: CASSRRTSGKAKNIQYF. In DNA, the CDR3 is TGTGCCAGCAGCCGACGGACTAGCGGGAAAGCCAAAAACATTCAGTACTTC.

This clone was seen a handful of times. The chain couples TRBV5-1 to TRBJ2-2; either TRBD1 or TRBD2 may supply D (10 bases each). CDR3 length: 18 residues. V was pared by 7 bases and J by 4 bases, with 26 bases between. From germline, CDR1 is SGHRS and CDR2 YFSETQ. This chain's CDR3 is CASRDRGLLAGVTGELFF. CDR3 bases: TGCGCCAGCCGCGACAGGGGGCTTCTAGCGGGAGTCACCGGGGAGCTGTTTTTT. Supplemented by reference TRBV5-1 and TRBJ2-2, the full variable domain reads KAGVTQTPRYLIKTRGQQVTLSCSPISGHRSVSWYQQTPGQGLQFLFEYFSETQRNKGNFPGRFSGRQFSNSRSEMNVSTLELGDSALYLCASRDRGLLAGVTGELFFGEGSRLTVL.

This clone was found a few times. This rearrangement joins TRBV19 to TRBJ1-2; D gene ambiguous. Trimming stripped 6 bases from V and 0 bases from J, with 5 bases between. Germline loops: CDR1 LNHDA, CDR2 SQIVND (reference sequence). The CDR3 has 12 amino acids. The CDR3 nucleotides read TGTGCCAGTAGCGGAGCTAACTATGGCTACACCTTC. Encoded protein: CASSGANYGYTF. Using reference TRBV19 and TRBJ1-2 for the parts outside the CDR3, the full variable domain is DGGITQSPKYLFRKEGQNVTLSCEQNLNHDAMYWYRQDPGQGLRLIYYSQIVNDFQKGDIAEGYSVSREKKESFPLTVTSAQKNPTAFYLCASSGANYGYTFGSGTRLTVV.

The chain uses TRBV9 and TRBJ2-3; 15 bases align to TRBD2. The CDR3 loop spans 16 amino acids. V lost 3 bases and J lost 3; bases outside the gene matches: 2. The germline gives CDR1 SGDLS, CDR2 YYNGEE. The CDR3 region has the DNA TGTGCCAGCAGCGACGGGACTAGCGGGGGGACAGATACGCAGTATTTT. Protein sequence: CASSDGTSGGTDTQYF. Full variable domain (missing parts from reference TRBV9 and TRBJ2-3): DSGVTQTPKHLITATGQRVTLRCSPRSGDLSVYWYQQSLDQGLQFLIQYYNGEERAKGNILERFSAQQFPDLHSELNLSSLELGDSALYFCASSDGTSGGTDTQYFGPGTRLTVL.

This clone came up once. This rearrangement joins TRBV7-2 to TRBJ2-5; D remains ambiguous. In germline, CDR1 is SGHTA, CDR2 FQGNSA. Trimming cost V 3 bases and J 1 base, with 9 bases left between them. The CDR3 extends over 14 amino acids. The CDR3 region has the DNA TGTGCCAGCAGCTTCCTCGCTCTCCAAGAGACCCAGTACTTC. Its translation: CASSFLALQETQYF.

This clone was seen only a few times. The gene calls are TRBV27 and TRBJ2-7, with D possibly TRBD2 on 6 matching bases. Germline V gene lookup returns CDR1 MNHEY and CDR2 SMNVEV (reference sequence). Trimming left V 5 bases short and J 3 bases short, with 17 bases between. This CDR3 contains 15 residues. DNA of the CDR3: TGTGCCAGCAGTCACCTGGGGGGTGCCCACTACGAGCAGTACTTC. Its translation is CASSHLGGAHYEQYF.

This clone has only a few counts. The rearrangement links TRBV27 to TRBJ1-2; no clear D gene. Germline-derived CDR1 and CDR2 are MNHEY and SMNVEV (reference sequence). The length of the CDR3 is 13 residues. V was pared by 7 bases and J by 4 bases, with 13 bases between. The CDR3 nucleotides read TGTGCCAGCACGGGCAGCCCTCTCTATGGCTACACCTTC. Encoded protein: CASTGSPLYGYTF.

The rearrangement uses TRBV4-3 and TRBJ2-7, with a tentative D call TRBD2 (6 bases). Germline V gene lookup returns CDR1 LGHNA and CDR2 YSLEER. With 1 base removed from V and 0 bases from J, the gap between germline ends came to 10 bases. The CDR3 totals 15 residues. CDR3 in amino acids: CASSQGTGSSYEQYF. DNA of the CDR3: TGCGCCAGCAGCCAAGGTACCGGGAGCTCCTACGAGCAGTACTTC.